The TCR beta chain under discussion was sequenced for a study of blood T cell repertoires in COVID-19. Sequenced by immunoSEQ multiplex PCR; TCRdb stores in-frame clones only, minus some. This table holds approximately 290,000 clones, 84% found once. V trimming: 4 bases; J trimming: 4 bases; junction bases outside the gene matches: 3. The CDR3 contains 13 residues. In germline, CDR1 is SGHRS, CDR2 YFSETQ. This TCR derives from a person aged 65-85 years with COVID-19, enrolled during active disease. Sequenced input: peripheral blood. This chain joins TRBV5-1 and TRBJ1-1; 8 positions match TRBD1. The CDR3 loop is CASSPQGGTEAFF. CDR3 nucleotides: TGCGCCAGCAGCCCACAGGGGGGCACTGAAGCTTTCTTT.